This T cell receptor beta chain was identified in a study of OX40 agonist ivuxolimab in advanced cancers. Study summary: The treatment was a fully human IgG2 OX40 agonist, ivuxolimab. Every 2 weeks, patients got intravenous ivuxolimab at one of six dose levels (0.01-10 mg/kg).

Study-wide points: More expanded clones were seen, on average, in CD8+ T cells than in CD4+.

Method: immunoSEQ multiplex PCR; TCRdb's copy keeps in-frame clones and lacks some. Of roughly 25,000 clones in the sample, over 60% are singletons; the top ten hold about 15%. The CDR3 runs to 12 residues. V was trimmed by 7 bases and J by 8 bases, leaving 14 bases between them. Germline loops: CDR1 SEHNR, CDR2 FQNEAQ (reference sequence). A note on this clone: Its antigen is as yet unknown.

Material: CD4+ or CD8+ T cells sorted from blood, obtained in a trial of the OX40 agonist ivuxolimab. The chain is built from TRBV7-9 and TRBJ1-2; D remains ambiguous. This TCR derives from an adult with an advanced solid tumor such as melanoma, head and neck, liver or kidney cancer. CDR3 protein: CASMSPSGGYTF. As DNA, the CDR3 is TGTGCCAGCATGTCACCCTCGGGGGGCTACACCTTC. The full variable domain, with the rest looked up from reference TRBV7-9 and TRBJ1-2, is DTGVSQNPRHKITKRGQNVTFRCDPISEHNRLYWYRQTLGQGPEFLTYFQNEAQLEKSRLLSDRFSAERPKGSFSTLEIQRTEQGDSAMYLCASMSPSGGYTFGSGTRLTVV.